A single sample is the source of the 3 T cell receptor beta chains below, sequenced in a study of preoperative IRX-2 immunotherapy in early breast cancer (dated by TCRdb to 2018 to 2020). The method behind the library was the immunoSEQ multiplex PCR assay. TCRdb mirrors the immuneACCESS table, restricted to in-frame sequences. Some clones are absent from its copies; in checked studies, under half trace to an unresolved V gene, and the reason for the others is unknown. Across this sample there are about 43,000 clones, with about 95% seen only once. Over 1.5% of the sample goes to the ten largest clones. The treatment or condition label corresponds to: preoperative locoregional IRX-2 cytokine immunotherapy. The starting material was tumor tissue, obtained after IRX-2 immunotherapy. The receptors shown here come from a human donor with breast cancer.

The rearrangement joins TRBV28 to TRBJ1-1; no firm D call. V lost 1 base, J lost 1 base, and 4 bases lay in between. This CDR3 is 13 amino acids long. CDR1 is MDHEN and CDR2 is SYDVKM in the germline V gene. In nucleotides, the CDR3 is TGTGCCAGCAGTTTATTTGGGAACACTGAAGCTTTCTTT. Translation: CASSLFGNTEAFF.

This rearrangement joins TRBV5-5 to TRBJ1-5; D call uncertain. CDR1 and CDR2 (germline): SGHKS, YYEKEE (reference sequence). The CDR3 has 14 amino acids. V was clipped by 0 bases and J by 3 bases, with 7 bases between them. The CDR3 sequence is CASSLGHSNQPQHF. CDR3 DNA sequence: TGTGCCAGCAGCTTGGGCCACTCCAATCAGCCCCAGCATTTT.

This chain uses TRBV19 with TRBJ2-7; D remains ambiguous. The V gene lost 7 bases and the J gene lost 3 bases, with 10 bases spanning the gap. CDR1 and CDR2 (germline): LNHDA, SQIVND (reference sequence). The length of the CDR3 is 12 residues. CDR3 amino acids: CASTTLLYEQYF. The CDR3 bases are TGTGCCAGTACCACACTCCTCTACGAGCAGTACTTC.